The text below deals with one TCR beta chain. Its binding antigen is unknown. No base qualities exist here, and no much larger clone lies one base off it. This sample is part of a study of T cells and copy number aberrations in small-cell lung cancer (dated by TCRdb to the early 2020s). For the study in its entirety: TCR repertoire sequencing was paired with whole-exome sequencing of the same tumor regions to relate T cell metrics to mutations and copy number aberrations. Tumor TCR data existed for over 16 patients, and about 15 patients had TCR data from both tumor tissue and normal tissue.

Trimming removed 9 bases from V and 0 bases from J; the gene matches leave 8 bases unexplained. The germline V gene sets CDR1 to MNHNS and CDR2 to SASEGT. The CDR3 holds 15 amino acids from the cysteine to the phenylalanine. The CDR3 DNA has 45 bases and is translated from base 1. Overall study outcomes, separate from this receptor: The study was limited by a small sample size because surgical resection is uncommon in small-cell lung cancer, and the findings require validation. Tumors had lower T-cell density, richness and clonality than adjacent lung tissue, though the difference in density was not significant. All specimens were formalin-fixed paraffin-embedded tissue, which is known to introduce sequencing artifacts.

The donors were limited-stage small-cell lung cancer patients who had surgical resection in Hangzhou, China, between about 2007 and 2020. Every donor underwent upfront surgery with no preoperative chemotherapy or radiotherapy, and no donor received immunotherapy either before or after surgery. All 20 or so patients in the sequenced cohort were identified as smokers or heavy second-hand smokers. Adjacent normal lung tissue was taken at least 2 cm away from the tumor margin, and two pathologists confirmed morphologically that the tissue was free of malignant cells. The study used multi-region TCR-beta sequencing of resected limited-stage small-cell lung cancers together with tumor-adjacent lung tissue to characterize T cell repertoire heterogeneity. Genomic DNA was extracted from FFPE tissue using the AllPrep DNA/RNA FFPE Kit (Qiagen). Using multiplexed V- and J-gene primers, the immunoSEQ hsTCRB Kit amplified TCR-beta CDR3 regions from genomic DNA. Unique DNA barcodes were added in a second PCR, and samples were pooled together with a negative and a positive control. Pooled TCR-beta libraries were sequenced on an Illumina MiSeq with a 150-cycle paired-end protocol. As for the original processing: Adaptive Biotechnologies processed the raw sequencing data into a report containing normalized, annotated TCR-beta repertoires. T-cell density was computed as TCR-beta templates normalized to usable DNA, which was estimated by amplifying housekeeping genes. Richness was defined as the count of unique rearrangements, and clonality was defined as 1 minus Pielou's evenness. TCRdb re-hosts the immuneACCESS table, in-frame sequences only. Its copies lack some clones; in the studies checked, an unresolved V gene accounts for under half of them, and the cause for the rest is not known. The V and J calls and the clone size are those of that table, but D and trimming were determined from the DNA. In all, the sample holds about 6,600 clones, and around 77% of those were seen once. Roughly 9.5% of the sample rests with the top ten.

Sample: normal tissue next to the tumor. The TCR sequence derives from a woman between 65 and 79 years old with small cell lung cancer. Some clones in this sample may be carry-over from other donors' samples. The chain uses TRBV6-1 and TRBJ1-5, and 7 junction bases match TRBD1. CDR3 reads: CASDRGGDSNQPQHF. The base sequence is TGTGCCAGTGATAGAGGGGGCGATAGCAATCAGCCCCAGCATTTT.